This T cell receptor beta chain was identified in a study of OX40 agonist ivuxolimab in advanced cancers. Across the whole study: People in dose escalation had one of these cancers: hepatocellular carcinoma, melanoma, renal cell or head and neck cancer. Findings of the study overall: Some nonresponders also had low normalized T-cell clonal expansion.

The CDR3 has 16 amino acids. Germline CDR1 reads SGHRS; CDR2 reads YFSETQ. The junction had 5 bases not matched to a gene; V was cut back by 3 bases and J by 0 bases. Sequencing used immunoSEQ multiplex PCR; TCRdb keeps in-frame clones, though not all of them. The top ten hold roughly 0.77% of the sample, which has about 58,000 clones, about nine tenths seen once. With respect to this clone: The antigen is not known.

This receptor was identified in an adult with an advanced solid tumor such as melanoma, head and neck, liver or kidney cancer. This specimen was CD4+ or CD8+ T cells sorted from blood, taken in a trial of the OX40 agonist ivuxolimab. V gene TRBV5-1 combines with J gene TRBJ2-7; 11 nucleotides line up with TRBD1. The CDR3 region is CASSSGQGAVSYEQYF. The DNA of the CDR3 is TGCGCCAGCAGCTCTGGACAGGGGGCCGTCTCCTACGAGCAGTACTTC.